This T cell receptor (beta chain) originates from a study of cytomegalovirus exposure and HLA in healthy donors. Regarding the study as a whole: Despite most TCR sequences being rare, some public TCRs occurred in many donors. In a later analysis, most CMV-associated TCR beta chains appeared HLA-restricted. Earlier findings revealed that most TCR beta V segments proved productive either about 90% or about 30% of the time. As a later analysis showed, a missense DCLRE1C variant was linked to trimming of TCR beta V- and J-genes.

Amplification used 60 Vbeta primers and 13 Jbeta primers. Some clones are missing from TCRdb's copy, which holds only in-frame ones; the method was immunoSEQ multiplex PCR. Of over 150,000 clones in the sample, over 60% are singletons; the top ten hold approximately 2.5%. CDR1 is LGHNA and CDR2 is YSLEER in the germline V gene. V lost 1 base, J lost 3 bases, and 9 bases lay in between. CDR3 length: 14 residues. In the case of this clone: What it recognizes is unknown.

The sequence was collected from a woman younger than 45 in good health and CMV-seronegative. The chain couples TRBV4-3 to TRBJ1-2; D call uncertain. Sequencing was done on a sample of PBMCs. The CDR3 loop reads CASSQGMEDYGYTF. CDR3 DNA sequence: TGCGCCAGCAGCCAAGGTATGGAGGACTATGGCTACACCTTC.